The TCR beta chain described here comes from a study of shared clonotypes between healthy human individuals. Turning to the study itself: Donor composition was a couple of women and three men, aged 18 to 49. Study-wide findings and caveats: Against clonotypes common to all four donors, non-shared ones had lower generation probabilities.

V was clipped by 4 bases and J by 5 bases, with 10 bases between them. Germline V gene lookup returns CDR1 SGHTA and CDR2 FQGTGA. CDR3 length: 13 amino acids. Several immunoSEQ 96-well plates shared each subset's DNA, each plate a replicate. The protocol was immunoSEQ multiplex PCR, while the TCRdb copy is restricted to in-frame clones and leaves out a portion. There are 2 million to 3 million clones in the sample; 80% to 95% occur only once, and roughly 0.36% lies in the top ten. Splitting the CD4+ cells yielded a CD45RA+ naive subset and a CD45RA-negative memory subset. Details on this clone: What it binds is not known.

The chain joins TRBV7-3 to TRBJ2-3; D call uncertain. Sequencing used naive CD4+ T cells from PBMCs. Sample subset: CD45RA+ positively selected. The clonotype comes from a man younger than 30 in good health. Some clones in this sample may be carry-over from other donors' samples. The CDR3 reads CASSSRREDTQYF. Here the CDR3 DNA reads TGTGCCAGCAGCTCAAGGAGAGAAGATACGCAGTATTTT.